The entry below describes one T cell receptor (beta chain). Its antigen is as yet unknown. This sample is part of a study of vaccination and CD4 T cells after COVID-19. Study overall: Cells were stimulated with overlapping spike peptides from SARS-CoV-2, HCoV-NL63, HCoV-OC43 and HCoV-229E. As a positive control, some control cultures were given a CEFX pool, while others were given an HIV-1 Nef pool or no peptide. Findings and limits, study-wide: Spike mono-reactivity held for 304 of 307 vaccine-specific clones in convalescent patients. Analysis covered relatively few convalescent patients and lacked any early post-infection timepoints.

Treatment specified: approximately 9-day PBMC culture with coronavirus spike peptide pools or control peptides (ViraFEST assay). The Oncomine TCR Beta short-read assay was applied to DNA of cultured CD4+ T cells. Each CDR3 protein gets one entry after TCRdb re-called the PCR reads with MiXCR. The sample yields around 10,000 distinct CDR3 sequences, roughly three fifths seen once. Trimming took 8 bases from V and 10 from J; bases not matched to a gene: 7. Germline CDR1 and CDR2: MNHNS and SASEGT. The CDR3 length is 11 residues. The chain links TRBV6-1 to TRBJ1-1; 7 positions match TRBD1. Sequenced material: CD4+ T cells from blood, cultured in vitro. This TCR was sampled from a human donor who had recovered from COVID-19. The CDR3 region is CASRTGVAAFF. In nucleotides, the CDR3 is TGTGCCAGCCGAACAGGGGTCGCAGCTTTCTTT.